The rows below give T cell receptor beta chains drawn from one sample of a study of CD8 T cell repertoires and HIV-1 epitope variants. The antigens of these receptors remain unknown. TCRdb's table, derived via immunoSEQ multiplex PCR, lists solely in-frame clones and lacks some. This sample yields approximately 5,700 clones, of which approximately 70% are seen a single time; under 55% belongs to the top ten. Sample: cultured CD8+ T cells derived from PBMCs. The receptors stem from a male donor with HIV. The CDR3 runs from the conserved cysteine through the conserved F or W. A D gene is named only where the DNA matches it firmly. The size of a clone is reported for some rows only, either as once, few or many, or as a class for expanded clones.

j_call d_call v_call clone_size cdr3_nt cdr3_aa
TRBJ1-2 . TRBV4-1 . TGCGCCAGCAGCCACCCCAACCGGGACACCAGGAGCTATGGCTACACCTTC CASSHPNRDTRSYGYTF
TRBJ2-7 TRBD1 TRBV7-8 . TGTGCCAGCAGCCCGACAGGGCCGACCTACGAGCAGTACTTC CASSPTGPTYEQYF
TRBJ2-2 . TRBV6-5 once TGTGCCAGCAGTTACGGTAGGGGGGGAACCGGGGAGCTGTTTTTT CASSYGRGGTGELFF
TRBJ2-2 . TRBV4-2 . TGTGCCAGCAGCCAAGGGGACCACCGGGGAGCTGTTTTT CASSQGDHRGAVF
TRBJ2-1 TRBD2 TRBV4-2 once TGTGCCAGCAGCCAAGCGGGGGGTGAGCAGTTCTTC CASSQAGGEQFF
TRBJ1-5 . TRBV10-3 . TGTGCCATCACAGCAGGGGTGGGGCAGCCCCAGCATTTT CAITAGVGQPQHF
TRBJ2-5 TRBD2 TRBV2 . TGTGCCAGCAGCCCTAGAGCGGGAGATGTTGAGACCCAGTACTTC CASSPRAGDVETQYF
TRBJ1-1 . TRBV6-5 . TGTGCCAGCAGTCCGCTGGGGACATTCGGCACTGAAGCTTTCTTT CASSPLGTFGTEAFF
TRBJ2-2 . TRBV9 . TGTGCCAGCAGCGTAGAGACGGGATTGGAGCTGTTTTTT CASSVETGLELFF
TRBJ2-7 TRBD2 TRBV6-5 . TGTGCCAGCAGTTACGGCGGGGGACTCTACGAGCAGTACTTC CASSYGGGLYEQYF
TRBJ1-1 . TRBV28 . TGTGCCAGCAGTTTATTGGGTCAGGGGCACCTCGGGGACACTGAAGCTTTCTTT CASSLLGQGHLGDTEAFF
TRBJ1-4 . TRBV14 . TGTGCCAGCAGCCAAGTGGGGAAGCGTGAAAAACTGTTTTTT CASSQVGKREKLFF
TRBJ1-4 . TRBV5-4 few TGTGCCAGCAGCTTGGGCCCAGATAATGAAAAACTGTTTTTT CASSLGPDNEKLFF
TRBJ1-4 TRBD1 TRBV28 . TGTGCCAGCGGCCCGGGACAGGGTTATGAAAAACTGTTTTTT CASGPGQGYEKLFF
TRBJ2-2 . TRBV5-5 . TGTGCCAGCCTCGCCCAGGGCACTAACACCGGGGAGCTGTTTTTT CASLAQGTNTGELFF
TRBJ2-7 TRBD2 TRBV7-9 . TGTGCCAGCAGCTTAGTAATTGGGGGACTAGCGGGCCTCTCCTACGAGCAGTACTTC CASSLVIGGLAGLSYEQYF
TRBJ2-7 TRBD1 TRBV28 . TGTGCCAGCAGTTCCCGGGGGACAGGGAACGAGCAGTACTTC CASSSRGTGNEQYF
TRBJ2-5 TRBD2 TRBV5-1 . TGCGCCAGCAGCTCCCAACAGGGGATAGCGGGAGTGTTTGTAGAGACCCAGTACTTC CASSSQQGIAGVFVETQYF
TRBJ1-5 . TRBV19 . TGTGCCAGCTCATATAGCAATCAGCCCCAGCATTTT CASSYSNQPQHF
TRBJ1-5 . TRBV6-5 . TGTGCCAGCAGCTTGACAGAGAATAGCAATCAGCCCCAGCATTTT CASSLTENSNQPQHF
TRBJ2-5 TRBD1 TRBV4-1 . TGCGCCAGCAGCCAGGGACAGGGTAGTGGTGAGACCCAGTACTTC CASSQGQGSGETQYF
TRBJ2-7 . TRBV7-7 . TGTGCTAGCAGCTTAGGGGGGGGAAACTCCTACGAGCAGTACTTC CASSLGGGNSYEQYF
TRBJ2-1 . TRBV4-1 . TGCGCCAGCAGCCGTGCTTCCTACAATGAGCAGTTCTTC CASSRASYNEQFF
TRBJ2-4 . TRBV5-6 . TGTGCCAGCAGCTTGGCTCAGGGTAGAGCCAAAAACATTCAGTACTTC CASSLAQGRAKNIQYF
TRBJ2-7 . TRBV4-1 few TGCGCCAGCAGCCAAGCAACAACGAACACCTACGAGCAGTACTTC CASSQATTNTYEQYF
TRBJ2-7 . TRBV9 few TGTGCCAGCAGCGTAGGAACAGGGCTCTACGAGCAGTACTTC CASSVGTGLYEQYF
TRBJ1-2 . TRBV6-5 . TGTGCCAGCAGTTACGGGACGGTGAATGATGGCTACACCTTC CASSYGTVNDGYTF
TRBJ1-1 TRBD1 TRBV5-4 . TGTGCCAGCAGCTTGGATGCCGGGACAGCGACTGAAGCTTTCTTT CASSLDAGTATEAFF
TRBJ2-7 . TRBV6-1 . TGTGCCAGCAGTGAGATGGGCAGGGCCTACGAGCAGTACTTC CASSEMGRAYEQYF
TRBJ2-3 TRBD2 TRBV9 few TGTGCCAGCAGCCCTTTAGCGGGGCCTGTCGGAGATACGCAGTATTTT CASSPLAGPVGDTQYF
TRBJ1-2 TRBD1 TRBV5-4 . TGTGCCAGCAGCCTAGGGGACAGCGGGAGGGGTGGCTACACCTTC CASSLGDSGRGGYTF
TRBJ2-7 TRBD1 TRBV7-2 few TGTGCCAGCAGCTTAGATTCGACAGGGTCGTACTTC CASSLDSTGSYF
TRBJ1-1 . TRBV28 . TGTGCCAGCAGTTTCGAGGGGAACACTGAAGCTTTCTTT CASSFEGNTEAFF
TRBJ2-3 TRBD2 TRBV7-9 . TGTGCCAGCAGCCCGACTAGCGGAACCTTTACAGATACGCAGTATTTT CASSPTSGTFTDTQYF
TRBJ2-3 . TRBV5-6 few TGTGCCAGCAGCTTGACAGGCACAGATACGCAGTATTTT CASSLTGTDTQYF
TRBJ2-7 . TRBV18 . TGTGCCAGCTCACCCGGCGGGCTCGGGGGCATTTACGAGCAGTACTTC CASSPGGLGGIYEQYF
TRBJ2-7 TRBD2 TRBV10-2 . TGCGCCAGCAGTGAGATTAGCGGGAGCGCGGACGAGCAGTACTTC CASSEISGSADEQYF
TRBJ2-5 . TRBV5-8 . TGTGCCAGCAGCTTCCTAACACCTCAAGAGACCCAGTACTTC CASSFLTPQETQYF
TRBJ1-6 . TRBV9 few TGTGCCAGCAGCGTAGGTGGGACCTCACCCCTCCACTTT CASSVGGTSPLHF
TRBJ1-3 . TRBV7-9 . TGTGCCAGCAGCCCCCCGGGAAGCTCTGGAAACACCATATATTTT CASSPPGSSGNTIYF
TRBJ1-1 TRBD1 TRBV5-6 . TGTGCCAGCACCCGACAGGGAGTAAGGAACACTGAAGCTTTCTTT CASTRQGVRNTEAFF
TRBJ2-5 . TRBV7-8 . TGTGCCAGCAGCTTAAGTCATAGCACCCCCCAGGCGGAGACCCAGTACTTC CASSLSHSTPQAETQYF
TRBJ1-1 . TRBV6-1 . TGTGCCAGCACCTTCTTGGAGCTGAACACTGAAGCTTTCTTT CASTFLELNTEAFF
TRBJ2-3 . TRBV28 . TGTGCCAGCACCCTGGGGGATGACACAGATACGCAGTATTTT CASTLGDDTDTQYF
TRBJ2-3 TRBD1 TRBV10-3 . TGTGCCATCAGTGAGGCGGGACAGGGAGTGACAGATACGCAGTATTTT CAISEAGQGVTDTQYF
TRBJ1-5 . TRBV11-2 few TGTGCCAGCAGCCCCGACCCACTGGTCCGGCCCCAGCATTTT CASSPDPLVRPQHF